The TCR beta chain described here comes from a study of blood T cell repertoires in COVID-19. Measured with immunoSEQ multiplex PCR; TCRdb has only the in-frame clones, and not every one. The table includes tens of thousands of clones, roughly 84% detected once. The CDR3 totals 17 residues. Looked up from germline, CDR1 is SGHTS and CDR2 is YDEGEE. With 3 bases clipped from V and 0 bases from J, the junction kept 10 bases outside the gene matches. The chain has TRBV5-8 and TRBJ1-2; 8 bases are a match to TRBD1. Sequencing was done on a sample of peripheral blood. This sequence was found in an elderly woman with acute or convalescent COVID-19. The CDR3 here is CASSSGQGLTSNYGYTF. In DNA form, the CDR3 reads TGTGCCAGCAGCTCCGGACAGGGATTGACTTCTAACTATGGCTACACCTTC.